A selection of T cell receptor beta chains follows, all from one sample in a study of early T cells in non-severe SARS-CoV-2 infection. Via MiXCR, TCRdb re-called the 5' RACE reads, giving one row per CDR3 protein. The sample records roughly 86,000 distinct CDR3 sequences, 5.5% to 7.5% being singletons. The sequencing sample was made of whole blood. The receptors here all came from an adult who was a healthcare worker with PCR-confirmed SARS-CoV-2 infection or an uninfected control (not recorded which). CDR3s include the opening cysteine and the closing phenylalanine or tryptophan. Each record gives: J gene, clone size, V gene, D gene, CDR3 DNA, CDR3 protein. D genes are given only for firm matches. The size of a clone is reported for some rows only, either as once, few or many, or as a class for expanded clones.

j_gene: TRBJ1-1; abundance: few; v_gene: TRBV5-1; d_gene: NA; CDR3nt: TGCGCCAGCAGCTTGGGGGACATCCCGGGCGAAGCTTTCTTT; CDR3aa: CASSLGDIPGEAFF
j_gene: TRBJ2-7; abundance: NA; v_gene: TRBV5-1; d_gene: TRBD1; CDR3nt: TGCGCCAGCAGCTTGATACAGGGGCCCAACGAGCAGTACTTC; CDR3aa: CASSLIQGPNEQYF
j_gene: TRBJ2-7; abundance: many; v_gene: TRBV7-6; d_gene: TRBD1; CDR3nt: TGTGCCAGCAGCTTACTACAGGGGCCAGCCAACGAGCAGTACTTC; CDR3aa: CASSLLQGPANEQYF
j_gene: TRBJ2-1; abundance: many; v_gene: TRBV5-1; d_gene: NA; CDR3nt: TGCGCCAGCAGCTCCGGGACCCGGCAAGGAAATGAGCAGTTCTTC; CDR3aa: CASSSGTRQGNEQFF
j_gene: TRBJ1-2; abundance: NA; v_gene: TRBV6-5; d_gene: TRBD1; CDR3nt: TGTGCCAGCAGTTCCGGGACAGGGATTGGAGATGGCTACACCTTC; CDR3aa: CASSSGTGIGDGYTF
j_gene: TRBJ2-2; abundance: NA; v_gene: TRBV3-1; d_gene: NA; CDR3nt: TGTGCCAGCACCCCCGAGGCTAGGTTTCCCGGGGAGCTGTTTTTT; CDR3aa: CASTPEARFPGELFF
j_gene: TRBJ1-1; abundance: many; v_gene: TRBV7-2; d_gene: NA; CDR3nt: TGTGCCAGCAGCTTAGCGGTTGGGGGTGAAGCTTTCTTT; CDR3aa: CASSLAVGGEAFF
j_gene: TRBJ2-1; abundance: NA; v_gene: TRBV3-1; d_gene: NA; CDR3nt: TGTGCCAGCAGCCAAGACCAGTTTGGCTGGAGCAATGAGCAGTTCTTC; CDR3aa: CASSQDQFGWSNEQFF
j_gene: TRBJ2-7; abundance: many; v_gene: TRBV10-3; d_gene: NA; CDR3nt: TGTGCCATCAGTGACTCGGATTCCTACGAGCAGTACTTC; CDR3aa: CAISDSDSYEQYF
j_gene: TRBJ2-7; abundance: many; v_gene: TRBV29-1; d_gene: TRBD1; CDR3nt: TGCAGCGTTTCAACAGGGGGCACCACCTACGAGCAGTACTTC; CDR3aa: CSVSTGGTTYEQYF
j_gene: TRBJ2-7; abundance: NA; v_gene: TRBV10-1; d_gene: NA; CDR3nt: TGCGCCAGCAGGGCGACACGGAGCTCCTACGAGCAGTACTTC; CDR3aa: CASRATRSSYEQYF
j_gene: TRBJ2-7; abundance: many; v_gene: TRBV5-1; d_gene: TRBD1; CDR3nt: TGCGCCAGCAGCAGGGGGACAGGCCGAGGGGCCTACGAGCAGTACTTC; CDR3aa: CASSRGTGRGAYEQYF
j_gene: TRBJ2-7; abundance: NA; v_gene: TRBV7-8; d_gene: NA; CDR3nt: TGTGCCAGCAGCCCCTTAAGAGGACAGTCGTACGAGCAGTACTTC; CDR3aa: CASSPLRGQSYEQYF
j_gene: TRBJ2-3; abundance: NA; v_gene: TRBV6-6; d_gene: NA; CDR3nt: TGTGCCAGCAGTAAACAGGGCCAGGGCACAGATACGCAGTATTTT; CDR3aa: CASSKQGQGTDTQYF
j_gene: TRBJ1-4; abundance: many; v_gene: TRBV12-3/TRBV12-4; d_gene: TRBD1; CDR3nt: TGTGCCAGCAGTTGGGCAGGGGGAGAAAAACTGTTTTTT; CDR3aa: CASSWAGGEKLFF
j_gene: TRBJ1-2; abundance: few; v_gene: TRBV2; d_gene: TRBD1; CDR3nt: TGTGCCAGCAGTGGGGCGGGACAGGGGGACTATGGCTACACCTTC; CDR3aa: CASSGAGQGDYGYTF
j_gene: TRBJ2-1; abundance: few; v_gene: TRBV29-1; d_gene: NA; CDR3nt: TGCAGCGTTGTGGGTAGAGAATCCTCCAATGAGCAGTTCTTC; CDR3aa: CSVVGRESSNEQFF
j_gene: TRBJ2-5; abundance: many; v_gene: TRBV29-1; d_gene: NA; CDR3nt: TGCAGCGTTGTAACTTACAGAGCACAAGAGACCCAGTACTTC; CDR3aa: CSVVTYRAQETQYF